This T cell receptor (beta chain) was recorded in a study of blood T cells in healthy people across ages (dated by TCRdb to about 2015). For the wider study: Template switching captured roughly one uniquely barcoded TCR beta cDNA molecule per two T cells in model experiments. Donors were grouped into four age groups: young (average about 15 years), middle-aged (roughly 38), aged (approximately 58) and long-lived (approximately 75). Using deep sequencing normalized with unique cDNA molecular identifiers, the study measured how TCR beta repertoire diversity changes with age. To avoid experimental bias, donors of different ages were distributed randomly across sequencing lanes. The study analyzed two additional independent replicas of 1 million unique cDNA reads from the same blood draw for two donors, one aged 18 to 30 and one aged 80 or older. Beyond this particular receptor, the publication reports: Total diversity estimates from one million sequenced T cells were considered lower bounds and underestimates. Compared with the aged group, the long-lived group had more naive CD4+ T cells, fewer expanded clones and increased TCR diversity, a pattern suggesting age selection. Donor CMV infection status was unknown, potentially confounding age-related changes in expanded clonotypes. Bulk unsorted PBMC profiling prevented conclusive comparison of naive and antigen-experienced compartments. There was a strong correlation between observed TCR beta diversity and the percentage of naive T cells measured by flow cytometry. As age increased, observed TCR beta diversity per million T cells dropped in a roughly linear way, and a significant reduction was already evident by age about 40.

To note about this clonotype: What this receptor recognizes is not known. At one of its ends the junction is not consistent with the germline gene, which may arise from a read error.

Inclusive of the bounding cysteine and phenylalanine, the CDR3 is 14 residues long. Kept here is only the CDR3 DNA, which spans 42 bases and is read in frame from base 1. CDR1 is given as SGHTA and CDR2 as FQGNSA, both from the germline V gene. Library preparation was by 5' RACE. The reads were generated on an Illumina HiSeq 2500. A second 7 to 11 cycle PCR used a sample-barcoded 5' primer and a J-beta primer mix. A unique molecular identifier was introduced onto each TCR beta cDNA molecule by a template-switch 5' adaptor carrying 12 random nucleotides. Each sample yielded at least 3 million CDR3-containing paired-end reads. The Mint cDNA synthesis kit, primed by a TRBC-specific oligonucleotide, was used to synthesize first-strand cDNA from all RNA. Following uracil-DNA glycosylase treatment, a first 18-cycle PCR with universal primers M1SS and BC2_uni_R was performed on all cDNA. As for the original processing: Each sample was normalized by randomly selecting 1 million high-quality reads, each carrying a distinct molecular identifier. Reads sharing molecular identifiers were discarded rather than binned into consensus sequences. CDR3 identification, clonotype clustering and error correction used MiTCR with a Q25 quality threshold and the strictest error-elimination algorithm. Lower-bound total TCR beta diversity was estimated with a nonparametric unseen species model using Euler transformation. Clones were called with MiXCR by TCRdb after fastp trimmed the public reads at Q25, and only in-frame beta chains were retained. Each record represents a unique CDR3 protein, reported with the most common genes and DNA among its rows. The V and J calls shown here were made by TCRdb, not taken from the authors' results. The sample records around 600,000 distinct CDR3 sequences, around half of which are singletons. The ten top clones hold around 23% of the sample.

Systemically healthy Caucasian individuals from Russia, some 38 in total and aged roughly 6 to 100 years, were included as donors. Each donor gave ten milliliters of peripheral blood, drawn into EDTA-treated Vacutainer tubes. Ficoll-Paque density-gradient centrifugation was used to isolate PBMCs, with at least 6.5 million per sample. Total RNA was extracted from PBMCs with Trizol reagent, with at least 5.5 micrograms obtained per sample. The percentages of naive CD45RAhigh/CD27high T cells were determined by flow cytometry on a PBMC aliquot from every donor. Sequenced: blood. This chain is built from TRBV7-2 and TRBJ2-7, with the D gene not clear enough to name. The TCR sequence derives from a man older than 75 in good health. DNA sequence: TGTGCCAGCACCTTATGGCCGAGCTCCTCCGAGCAGTACTTC. The translation is CASTLWPSSSEQYF. Where the CDR3 stops, the reference TRBV7-2 and TRBJ2-7 genes take over; the full variable domain is GAGVSQSPSNKVTEKGKDVELRCDPISGHTALYWYRQSLGQGLEFLIYFQGNSAPDKSGLPSDRFSAERTGGSVSTLTIQRTQQEDSAVYLCASTLWPSSSEQYFGPGTRLTVT.